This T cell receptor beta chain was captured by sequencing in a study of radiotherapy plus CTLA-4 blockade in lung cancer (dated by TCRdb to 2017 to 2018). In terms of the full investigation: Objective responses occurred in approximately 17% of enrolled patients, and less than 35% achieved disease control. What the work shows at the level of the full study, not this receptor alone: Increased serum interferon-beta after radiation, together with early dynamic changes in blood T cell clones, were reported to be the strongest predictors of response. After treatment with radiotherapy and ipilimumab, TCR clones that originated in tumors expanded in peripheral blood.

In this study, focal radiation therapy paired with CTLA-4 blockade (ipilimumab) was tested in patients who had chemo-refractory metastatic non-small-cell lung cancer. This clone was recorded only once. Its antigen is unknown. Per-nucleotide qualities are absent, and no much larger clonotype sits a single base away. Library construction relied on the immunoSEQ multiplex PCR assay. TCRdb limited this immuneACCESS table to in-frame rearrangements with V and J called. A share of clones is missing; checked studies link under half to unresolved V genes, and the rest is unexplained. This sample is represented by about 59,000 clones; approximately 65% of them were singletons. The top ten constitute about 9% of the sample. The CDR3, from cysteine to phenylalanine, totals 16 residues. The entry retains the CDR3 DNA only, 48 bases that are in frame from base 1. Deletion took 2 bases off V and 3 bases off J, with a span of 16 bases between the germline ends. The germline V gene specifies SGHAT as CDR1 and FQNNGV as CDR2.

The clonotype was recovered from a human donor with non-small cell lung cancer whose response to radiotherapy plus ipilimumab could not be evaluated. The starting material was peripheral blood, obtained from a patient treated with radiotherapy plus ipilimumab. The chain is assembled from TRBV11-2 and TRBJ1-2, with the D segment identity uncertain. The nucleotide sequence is TGTGCCAGCAGCTTATTCACCACCCTAACTGACTATGGCTACACCTTC. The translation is CASSLFTTLTDYGYTF.